Listed here is a single T cell receptor beta chain. What this receptor recognizes is not known. No base qualities exist here, and no much larger clone lies one base off it. This entry belongs to a study of tumor and adjacent non-tumor tissue in lung cancer (dated by TCRdb to the late 2010s). Some background on the complete study: Of the cohort, around 12 patients had adenocarcinoma, 2 had squamous cell carcinoma and 1 had small cell lung cancer. For each patient, one tumor sample and one normal lung sample were taken, giving thirty paired specimens that underwent TCRbeta CDR3 sequencing. Ages among the 15 or so patients ranged from about 31 to 76 years, there were ten or so men and 5 women, and disease was at TNM stage I to III. The study compared bulk TCRbeta repertoires from lung tumor tissue and matched distant non-tumor lung tissue of some 14 lung cancer patients. Sequencing generated a total of 120 million or so productive TCRbeta reads, averaging around 4.3 million reads per sample.

The library was built by means of multiplex PCR. TCRdb names Illumina HiSeq 2500 as the instrument used. TCRbeta libraries were built by three rounds of nested PCR using primers (Table S4), following protocols modified from ARM-PCR. Before sequencing, PCR products in the 200-500 bp range were cut out of the gel and cleaned up using the QIAquick gel extraction kit. In the authors' own workflow: Reads were cleaned with Trimmomatic, merged with FLASH into complete CDR3 sequences, and assigned to V(D)J germline segments with MiTCR. Clonal diversity was calculated as the inverse Simpson's index using VDJtools. Productive reads were defined as in-frame sequences without a premature stop codon. TCRdb ran its own pipeline on the public reads, namely fastp trimming at Q25 and MiXCR clone calling, and kept in-frame beta chains. Identical CDR3 proteins give one entry, which carries the most common genes and DNA. The V and J calls and clone size come from TCRdb's table, not from the authors' own analysis. This sample has some 97,000 distinct CDR3 sequences in its table, and roughly 60% of those were observed once. Approximately 18% of the sample is in the top ten clones.

Bulk unsorted tissue served as the source for RNA extraction, and RNA quality was assessed using a NanoDrop ND-1000 and an Agilent 2100. Distant non-tumor tissue taken more than 3 cm from the tumor edge was used as the normal lung sample. All donors had newly diagnosed lung cancer, had not received prior chemotherapy, and were admitted for thoracic surgery in China between August and November 2014. Patients with previous radiotherapy or chemotherapy, or with another concurrent cancer, were excluded from the study. Pieces of surgical tissue measuring about 1-2.2 cm3 were kept in RNAlater solution and stored at -80 degrees C until use. General study outcomes and caveats: The cohort had only about 14 patients, and the authors noted that larger samples and more detailed clinical data are needed. The top 100 clones accounted for a significantly larger cumulative portion of the repertoire in normal lung than in tumor tissue. TCR diversity was significantly higher in younger patients, and higher tumor TCR diversity was associated with shorter overall and disease-free survival. Neither the sequencing platform nor unique molecular identifiers are mentioned in the methods. Peripheral blood was not sequenced, so blood TCRbeta repertoires in these lung cancer patients were not examined. Significantly higher TCR diversity (inverse Simpson) was observed in tumor tissue than in normal lung tissue (approximately 440 vs 150, P = 0.0075, Mann-Whitney U test).

The junction shows trimming of 11 bases on V and 5 bases on J, and the gene matches do not reach 7 bases of it. CDR1 and CDR2 are read off the germline V gene as SGHAT and FQNNGV. The CDR3 goes from the cysteine to the phenylalanine over 12 residues. This entry keeps only the CDR3 DNA: 36 bases, framed from base 1. This clonotype originated in a man under 40 with non-small cell lung cancer. The sequence links TRBV11-2 to TRBJ2-5; the junction holds 8 bases that match TRBD1. Sequencing was performed on distant non-tumor lung tissue. The CDR3 here reads CAGSWTGETQYF. The nucleotide sequence is given as TGTGCCGGTAGCTGGACAGGGGAGACCCAGTACTTC.